These 27 T cell receptor beta chains share one sample of origin, sequenced in a study of a mutant IDH1 vaccine in newly diagnosed glioma. Time point in this sample: week 35, safety follow-up. A 20-mer mutant IDH1 peptide at 300 ug was injected subcutaneously with topical imiquimod. Data came from immunoSEQ multiplex PCR; TCRdb stores just in-frame clones and leaves some out. The sample has around 53,000 clones, around 80% seen once. The antigens these receptors bind are not known. This specimen was PBMCs, taken from a glioma patient whose treatment included an IDH1 peptide vaccine. These receptors were taken from a middle-aged man with glioma.

The gene calls are TRBV6-5 and TRBJ2-3; 10 bases are a match to TRBD1. Germline loops: CDR1 MNHEY, CDR2 SVGAGI. This CDR3 comprises 15 residues. J lost 2 bases, V lost 6 bases, and 5 bases had no gene match. The CDR3 nucleotides read TGTGCCAGCAGGCAAGGGACAGGGGACACAGATACGCAGTATTTT. Amino acids: CASRQGTGDTDTQYF.

The chain carries TRBV5-5 and TRBJ1-1; TRBD1 matches 7 bases. This CDR3 contains 15 residues. Trimming removed 4 bases from V and 6 bases from J; junction bases left unmatched: 12. Germline values: CDR1 SGHKS, CDR2 YYEKEE (reference sequence). CDR3 sequence: CASSPRQGFVAEAFF. The CDR3 DNA follows: TGTGCCAGCAGCCCCAGACAGGGCTTCGTCGCTGAAGCTTTCTTT.

This clone was recorded once. The chain has TRBV5-8 and TRBJ1-1; 8 positions match TRBD1. The CDR3 extends over 13 amino acids. Germline CDR1 reads SGHTS; CDR2 reads YDEGEE. V lost 2 bases and J lost 3; bases outside the gene matches: 0. CDR3 in DNA: TGTGCCAGCAGCTTACAGGGGGACACTGAAGCTTTCTTT. Encoded protein: CASSLQGDTEAFF.

The J gene is TRBJ2-2, the V gene TRBV5-1; tentatively, D is TRBD1 (5 bases). CDR1 is SGHRS, CDR2 YFSETQ, per germline. The CDR3 consists of 16 residues. The V and J ends lost 0 bases and 3 bases respectively, with 12 bases between them. The CDR3, as DNA: TGCGCCAGCAGCTTGGCCTCAGGGATCGACACCGGGGAGCTGTTTTTT. Protein sequence: CASSLASGIDTGELFF.

The genes are TRBV9 and TRBJ1-2, with a weak D call TRBD1 (6 bases). Trimming cost V 0 bases and J 6 bases, with 6 bases left between them. The CDR3 covers 12 residues. Germline V CDR1 and CDR2: SGDLS, YYNGEE. CDR3 loop: CASSVGGHGYTF. As DNA, the CDR3 is TGTGCCAGCAGCGTAGGGGGGCATGGCTACACCTTC. The entire variable domain, with the rest obtained from reference TRBV9 and TRBJ1-2, is as follows: DSGVTQTPKHLITATGQRVTLRCSPRSGDLSVYWYQQSLDQGLQFLIQYYNGEERAKGNILERFSAQQFPDLHSELNLSSLELGDSALYFCASSVGGHGYTFGSGTRLTVV.

The chain couples TRBV19 to TRBJ1-6; TRBD1 is a possible D gene (6 bases). Trimming removed 7 bases from V and 4 bases from J, with 11 bases in between. This CDR3 contains 14 residues. Germline V CDR1 and CDR2: LNHDA, SQIVND (reference sequence). The CDR3 loop reads CASKRTDYNSPLHF. The CDR3 DNA follows: TGTGCCAGTAAACGGACAGATTATAATTCACCCCTCCACTTT.

V is TRBV4-1 and J is TRBJ2-4, with 9 bases identical to TRBD2. Germline values: CDR1 MGHRA, CDR2 YSYEKL. The V gene end was trimmed by 1 base and the J gene end by 3 bases; junction bases not matched to a gene: 4. The CDR3 sequence is 16 residues long. The CDR3: CASSQVAGGGKNIQYF. The CDR3, as DNA: TGCGCCAGCAGCCAAGTGGCGGGGGGGGGCAAAAACATTCAGTACTTC.

The rearrangement uses TRBV29-1 and TRBJ1-2; 7 bases line up with TRBD1. The germline gives CDR1 SQVTM, CDR2 ANQGSEA. The CDR3 loop spans 13 amino acids. The J segment lost 6 bases and the V segment lost 6 bases, leaving 10 bases of the junction unmatched. CDR3: CSVTKGGNNGYTF. The CDR3 DNA reads as TGCAGCGTAACCAAAGGGGGCAACAATGGCTACACCTTC.

This clone was seen a few times. V is TRBV30 and J is TRBJ1-2; D is undetermined. The ends were cut back, 0 bases at V and 1 base at J, with 6 bases in the middle. This CDR3 has 13 residues. Germline V CDR1 and CDR2: GTSNPN, SVGIG (reference sequence). This CDR3 is CAWSVGINYGYTF. As DNA, the CDR3 is TGTGCCTGGAGTGTTGGGATTAACTATGGCTACACCTTC.

CDR3 region: CASSRRGEAFF. The CDR3 DNA follows: TGTGCCAGCAGCCGCCGAGGAGAAGCTTTCTTT. The chain employs TRBV7-2 and TRBJ1-1; D unresolved. V was trimmed by 5 bases and J by 8 bases, leaving 9 bases between them. There are 11 residues in the CDR3. Per the germline V gene, CDR1 is SGHTA and CDR2 is FQGNSA.

This CDR3 reads CASLTVNTEAFF. The CDR3 DNA reads TGTGCCAGCTTAACAGTGAACACTGAAGCTTTCTTT. The chain uses TRBV6-5 and TRBJ1-1, with unresolved D. The CDR3 consists of 12 residues. CDR1 is MNHEY and CDR2 is SVGAGI in the germline V gene. V gave up 8 bases and J gave up 0 bases, with 7 bases separating them.

This clone turned up a few times. This rearrangement joins TRBV7-9 to TRBJ1-1; no clear D gene. Germline V CDR1 and CDR2: SEHNR, FQNEAQ (reference sequence). The CDR3 extends over 12 amino acids. The ends were cut back, 1 base at V and 7 bases at J, with 7 bases in the middle. The CDR3 protein is CASSLGGNEAFF. The CDR3 DNA follows: TGTGCCAGCAGCTTAGGCGGAAATGAAGCTTTCTTT.

This clone was found once. This chain joins TRBV7-8 and TRBJ1-2; D is undetermined. This CDR3 has 12 residues. The V gene's germline CDR1 is SGHVS and CDR2 FQNEAQ. V lost 5 bases and J 8 bases, leaving 12 bases between the germline ends. The CDR3 protein is CASSPHVFGYTF. The CDR3 DNA is TGTGCCAGCAGCCCACACGTTTTCGGCTACACCTTC.

The rearrangement joins TRBV5-4 to TRBJ2-4, with D perhaps matching TRBD2 (6 bases). Trimming removed 4 bases at V and 6 bases at J, with 14 bases between. The V gene's germline CDR1 is SGHNT and CDR2 YYREEE (reference sequence). The CDR3 has 14 amino acids. Here the CDR3 reads CASSTTLEGNIQYF. The CDR3 DNA is TGTGCCAGCAGCACGACCCTGGAGGGAAACATTCAGTACTTC.

This clone came up a few times. The chain links TRBV5-1 to TRBJ1-2; 7 bases map to TRBD1. Germline V lookup: CDR1 SGHRS, CDR2 YFSETQ. The V segment lost 1 base and the J segment 3 bases; nucleotides outside the gene matches: 6. The CDR3 consists of 15 residues. In DNA form, the CDR3 reads TGCGCCAGCAGCTTGCAGGGACAGTCCTACTATGGCTACACCTTC. Its protein is CASSLQGQSYYGYTF.

This clone has a single count. The chain joins TRBV6-1 to TRBJ2-2, with 7 positions matching TRBD1. The CDR3 is 14 residues long. Per the germline V gene, CDR1 is MNHNS and CDR2 is SASEGT. V dropped 5 bases and J dropped 3; count of bases not matched to a gene: 3. The CDR3 is CASSSGTDTGELFF. In DNA, the CDR3 is TGTGCCAGCAGTTCCGGGACAGACACCGGGGAGCTGTTTTTT.

The chain links TRBV9 to TRBJ2-3, with D maybe TRBD2 (5 bases). The CDR3 consists of 15 residues. Trimming left V 0 bases short and J 6 bases short, with 14 bases between. The V gene's germline CDR1 is SGDLS and CDR2 YYNGEE. The CDR3 DNA reads TGTGCCAGCAGCGTAGAGGGAGCGCCGGGGGATACGCAGTATTTT. This sequence encodes CASSVEGAPGDTQYF.

The gene calls are TRBV2 and TRBJ1-3; TRBD1 matches 7 bases. The CDR3 loop spans 14 amino acids. CDR1 is SNHLY and CDR2 is FYNNEI in the germline V gene. V lost 5 bases to trimming and J lost 6 bases; unmatched junction nucleotides: 7. The CDR3 DNA is TGTGCCAGCAGTCAGACAGGGTCTACAAACACCATATATTTT. Translating it yields CASSQTGSTNTIYF. The complete variable domain, with remaining parts taken from reference TRBV2 and TRBJ1-3, reads EPEVTQTPSHQVTQMGQEVILRCVPISNHLYFYWYRQILGQKVEFLVSFYNNEISEKSEIFDDQFSVERPDGSNFTLKIRSTKLEDSAMYFCASSQTGSTNTIYFGEGSWLTVV.

The V gene is TRBV10-1, the J gene TRBJ1-6; D is unclear. The CDR3 covers 12 residues. The germline CDR1 and CDR2 sequences are WNHNN and SYGVQD (reference sequence). Trimming removed 10 bases from V and 7 bases from J, with 11 bases in between. In DNA, the CDR3 is TGCGCCACCTCACGGTCGAATTCACCCCTCCACTTT. This sequence encodes CATSRSNSPLHF.

The chain couples TRBV19 to TRBJ1-5; maybe TRBD1 (6 bases). V dropped 9 bases and J dropped 6 bases, with 21 bases sitting between them. This CDR3 region has 15 residues. Looked up from germline, CDR1 is LNHDA and CDR2 is SQIVND (reference sequence). CDR3 DNA sequence: TGTGCCAGCGTAGAAGTTCGGGGGGGCAGTCAGCCCCAGCATTTT. It encodes CASVEVRGGSQPQHF.

This clone turned up a few times. This chain joins TRBV6-6 and TRBJ1-1, with 8 bases fitting TRBD1. CDR3 size: 15 residues. Trimming took 2 bases from V and 6 from J; bases not matched to a gene: 8. Germline V gene lookup returns CDR1 MNHNY and CDR2 SVGAGI (reference sequence). The CDR3 loop is CASSYSYRGAAEAFF. CDR3 in DNA: TGTGCCAGCAGTTACAGCTACAGGGGGGCGGCTGAAGCTTTCTTT.

The table lists this clone with a few counts. The chain links TRBV7-9 to TRBJ2-3; 11 bases map to TRBD2. CDR1 SEHNR and CDR2 FQNEAQ come from the germline V gene (reference sequence). Unmatched junction bases numbered 0, after V lost 1 base and J lost 0 bases. The CDR3 runs 16 residues. The CDR3 nucleotides are TGTGCCAGCAGCTTAGGACTAGCGGGGAGCACAGATACGCAGTATTTT. It specifies CASSLGLAGSTDTQYF.

The chain carries TRBV4-1 and TRBJ2-7; 10 bases map to TRBD2. V shed 2 bases, J shed 3 bases, and the junction held 10 bases outside the gene matches. The CDR3 covers 17 residues. Germline assignment: CDR1 MGHRA and CDR2 YSYEKL. In DNA, the CDR3 is TGCGCCAGCAGCCAAATAGCGGGGGGACCTTGGGGCTACGAGCAGTACTTC. It translates to CASSQIAGGPWGYEQYF.

J is TRBJ2-3 and V is TRBV2; 7 nucleotides line up with TRBD2. Germline CDR1 is SNHLY and CDR2 is FYNNEI. The CDR3 has 17 residues. The V gene end was trimmed by 0 bases and the J gene end by 4 bases; junction bases not matched to a gene: 10. The CDR3 DNA reads as TGTGCCAGCAGTGAAGCGGAAGCGGGGCCCTTCGCAGATACGCAGTATTTT. The encoded protein is CASSEAEAGPFADTQYF.

This rearrangement joins TRBV10-1 to TRBJ2-7, with TRBD2 identical over 7 bases. This CDR3 contains 15 residues. V lost 9 bases, J lost 2 bases, and 13 bases stayed unmatched. Looked up from germline, CDR1 is WNHNN and CDR2 is SYGVQD (reference sequence). CDR3 sequence reads: CARGGAHLLTYEQYF. The CDR3 DNA reads TGCGCCAGGGGAGGGGCACACCTTCTCACCTACGAGCAGTACTTC.

DNA for the CDR3: TGTGCCATCGGGGACAATTTGCAGCCCCAGCATTTT. It encodes CAIGDNLQPQHF. The rearrangement uses TRBV10-3 and TRBJ1-5, with D possibly being TRBD1 (6 bases). V lost 8 bases and J lost 7, with 12 bases in between. The CDR3 length is 12 residues. Germline loops: CDR1 ENHRY, CDR2 SYGVKD.

The gene calls are TRBV7-9 and TRBJ2-3; D is perhaps TRBD1 (6 bases). The germline CDR1 and CDR2 sequences are SEHNR and FQNEAQ (reference sequence). The CDR3 is 12 residues long. V lost 5 bases and J lost 5, with 8 bases in between. The CDR3 here is CASSRQEDTQYF. In DNA form, the CDR3 reads TGTGCCAGCAGCAGACAGGAAGATACGCAGTATTTT.